The source of this T cell receptor (beta chain) is a study of memory CD4+ T cells and cytomegalovirus serostatus. Study-level information: Of the healthy Belgian adults, fewer than 10 were CMV seropositive and about 24 seronegative.

Remarks on this clone: The antigen is undetermined.

Overall study findings and caveats: CMV serostatus prediction reached median AUC approximately 0.96, or 0.89 with US-trained model.

Trimming removed 5 bases from V and 6 bases from J; junction bases left unmatched: 5. The CDR3 length is 14 residues. Germline-derived CDR1 and CDR2 are LNHNV and YYDKDF (reference sequence). Single viable CD3+CD4+CD8-CD45RO+ cells were sorted as the memory CD4+ T cells. After thawing, CD4+ T cells were positively selected. This table comes from immunoSEQ multiplex PCR, and its TCRdb copy is limited to in-frame clones, with some not included. This sample has about 57,000 clones; less than 85% occur once, and the top ten carry 0.65% to 0.9%. This chain uses TRBV15 with TRBJ2-2; 8 bases agree with TRBD2. The sequence was obtained from an adult in good health and CMV-seronegative. Material: memory CD4+ T cells from blood. CDR3 residues: CATSSGGPPGELFF. The CDR3 coding sequence is TGTGCCACCAGCTCGGGAGGGCCCCCCGGGGAGCTGTTTTTT.